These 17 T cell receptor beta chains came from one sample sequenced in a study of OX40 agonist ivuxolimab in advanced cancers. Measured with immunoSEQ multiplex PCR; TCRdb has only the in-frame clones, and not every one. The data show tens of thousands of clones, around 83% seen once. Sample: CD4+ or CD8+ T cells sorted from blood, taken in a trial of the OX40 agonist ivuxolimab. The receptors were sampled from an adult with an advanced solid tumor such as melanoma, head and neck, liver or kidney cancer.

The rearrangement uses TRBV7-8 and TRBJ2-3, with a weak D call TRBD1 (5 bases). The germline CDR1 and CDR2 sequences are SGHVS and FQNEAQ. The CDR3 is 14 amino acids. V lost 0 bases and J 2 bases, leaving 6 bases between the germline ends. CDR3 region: CASSLAGPTDTQYF. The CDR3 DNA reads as TGTGCCAGCAGCTTAGCGGGGCCCACAGATACGCAGTATTTT. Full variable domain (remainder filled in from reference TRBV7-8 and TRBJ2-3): GAGVSQSPRYKVAKRGQDVALRCDPISGHVSLFWYQQALGQGPEFLTYFQNEAQLDKSGLPSDRFFAERPEGSVSTLKIQRTQQEDSAVYLCASSLAGPTDTQYFGPGTRLTVL.

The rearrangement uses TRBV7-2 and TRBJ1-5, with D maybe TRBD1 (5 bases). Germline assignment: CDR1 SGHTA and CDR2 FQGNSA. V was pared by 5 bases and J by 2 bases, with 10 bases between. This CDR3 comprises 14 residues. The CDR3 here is CASSAGGGNQPQHF. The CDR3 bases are TGTGCCAGCAGCGCGGGGGGGGGCAATCAGCCCCAGCATTTT.

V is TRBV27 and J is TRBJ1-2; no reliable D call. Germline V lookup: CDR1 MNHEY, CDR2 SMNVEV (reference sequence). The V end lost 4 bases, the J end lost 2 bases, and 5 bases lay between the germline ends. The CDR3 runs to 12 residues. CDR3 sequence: CASSSTNYGYTF. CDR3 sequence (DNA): TGTGCCAGCAGTTCCACGAACTATGGCTACACCTTC.

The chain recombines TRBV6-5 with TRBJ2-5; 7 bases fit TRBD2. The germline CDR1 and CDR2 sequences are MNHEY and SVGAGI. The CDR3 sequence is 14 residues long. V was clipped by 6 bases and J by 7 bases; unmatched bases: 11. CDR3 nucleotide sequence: TGTGCCAGCAGATTAGCGGGCCTCCGGGGGACCCAGTACTTC. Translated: CASRLAGLRGTQYF.

CDR3 amino acids: CASRPGTANTEAFF. The CDR3 DNA is TGTGCCAGCAGACCCGGGACAGCGAACACTGAAGCTTTCTTT. The rearrangement joins TRBV28 to TRBJ1-1, with 7 bases lining up with TRBD1. CDR1 and CDR2 (germline): MDHEN, SYDVKM. Germline trimming cut 6 bases from V and 1 base from J; bases unmatched to any gene: 5. The CDR3 is 14 residues long.

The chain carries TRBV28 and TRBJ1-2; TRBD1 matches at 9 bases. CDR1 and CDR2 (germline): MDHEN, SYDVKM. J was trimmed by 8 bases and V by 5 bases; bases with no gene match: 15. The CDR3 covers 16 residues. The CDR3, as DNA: TGTGCCAGCAGTCCCTCCCTAGGACAGGGGATGAGGGGCTACACCTTC. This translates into CASSPSLGQGMRGYTF.

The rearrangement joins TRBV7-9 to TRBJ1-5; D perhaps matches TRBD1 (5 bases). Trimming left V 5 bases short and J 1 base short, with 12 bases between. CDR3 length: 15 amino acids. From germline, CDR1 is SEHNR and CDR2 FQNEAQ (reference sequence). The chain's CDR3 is CASSHRIRSNQPQHF. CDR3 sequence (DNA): TGTGCCAGCAGCCACAGGATCCGAAGCAATCAGCCCCAGCATTTT.

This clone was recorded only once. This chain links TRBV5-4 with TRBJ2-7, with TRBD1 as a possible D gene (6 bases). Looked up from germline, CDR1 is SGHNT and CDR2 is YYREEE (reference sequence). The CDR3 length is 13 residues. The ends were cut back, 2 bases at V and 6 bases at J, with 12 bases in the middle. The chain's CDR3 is CASSLDVGGEQYV. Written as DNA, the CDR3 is TGTGCCAGCAGCTTAGACGTAGGGGGCGAGCAGTACGTC.

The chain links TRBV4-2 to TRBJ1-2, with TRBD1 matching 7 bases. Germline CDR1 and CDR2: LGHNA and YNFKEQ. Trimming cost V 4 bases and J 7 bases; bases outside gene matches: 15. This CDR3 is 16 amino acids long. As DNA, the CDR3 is TGTGCCAGCAGCCCCAAGGCCCCGACAGGGCTCGGTGGCTACACCTTC. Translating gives CASSPKAPTGLGGYTF.

The CDR3 here is CASSGRQGAYSEAFF. Written as DNA, the CDR3 is TGCGCCAGCAGCGGTCGACAGGGGGCGTACTCTGAAGCTTTCTTT. The J gene is TRBJ1-1, the V gene TRBV5-1, with 10 bases that match TRBD1. The CDR3 runs to 15 residues. J was trimmed by 6 bases and V by 4 bases; bases with no gene match: 9. CDR1 is SGHRS, CDR2 YFSETQ, per germline.

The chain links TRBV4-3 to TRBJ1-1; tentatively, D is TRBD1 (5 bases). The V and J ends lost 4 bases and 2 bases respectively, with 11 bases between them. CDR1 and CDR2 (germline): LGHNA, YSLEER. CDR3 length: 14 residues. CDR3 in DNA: TGCGCCAGCAGCCGAGACAGCGTCAACACTGAAGCTTTCTTT. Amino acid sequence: CASSRDSVNTEAFF.

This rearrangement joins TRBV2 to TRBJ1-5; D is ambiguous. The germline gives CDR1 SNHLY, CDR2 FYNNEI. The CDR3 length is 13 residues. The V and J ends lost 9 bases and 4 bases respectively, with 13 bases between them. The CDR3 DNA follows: TGTGCCAGTGCGGCTGGAGAGAATCAGCCCCAGCATTTT. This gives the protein CASAAGENQPQHF.

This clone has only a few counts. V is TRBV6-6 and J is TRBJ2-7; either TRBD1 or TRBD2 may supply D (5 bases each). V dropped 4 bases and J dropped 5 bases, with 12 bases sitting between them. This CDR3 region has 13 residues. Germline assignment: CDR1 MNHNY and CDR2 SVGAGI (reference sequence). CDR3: CASSFEGYHEQYF. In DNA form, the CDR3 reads TGTGCCAGCAGTTTTGAGGGGTATCACGAGCAGTACTTC.

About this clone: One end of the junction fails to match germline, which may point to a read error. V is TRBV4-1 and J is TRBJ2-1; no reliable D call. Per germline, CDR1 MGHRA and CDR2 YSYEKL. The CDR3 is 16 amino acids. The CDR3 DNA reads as TGCGCCAGCCGCCACCCAGCCGGGTCTGTATACAATGAGCAGTTCTTC. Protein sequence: CASRHPAGSVYNEQFF.

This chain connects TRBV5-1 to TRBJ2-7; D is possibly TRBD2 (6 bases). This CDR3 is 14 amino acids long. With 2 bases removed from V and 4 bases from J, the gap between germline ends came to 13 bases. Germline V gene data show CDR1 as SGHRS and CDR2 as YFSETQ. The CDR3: CASSFEGGGYEQYF. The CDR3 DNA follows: TGCGCCAGCAGCTTCGAGGGTGGGGGGTACGAGCAGTACTTC.

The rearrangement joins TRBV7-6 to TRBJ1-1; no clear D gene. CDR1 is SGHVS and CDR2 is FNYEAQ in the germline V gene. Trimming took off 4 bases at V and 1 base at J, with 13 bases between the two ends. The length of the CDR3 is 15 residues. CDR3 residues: CASSYLKVPNTEAFF. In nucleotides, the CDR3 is TGTGCCAGCAGCTACTTGAAGGTCCCGAACACTGAAGCTTTCTTT.

The CDR3 DNA sequence: TGTGCCAGCTCATTAGGGACAGGGGGCGTCTACGAGCAGTACTTC. Translating gives CASSLGTGGVYEQYF. This chain uses TRBV18 with TRBJ2-7; 12 bases map to TRBD1. CDR3 length: 15 amino acids. Germline lookup yields CDR1 KGHSH and CDR2 LQKENI. The V and J ends lost 5 bases and 3 bases, in that order; junction bases with no gene match: 5.